What follows are 5 T cell receptor beta chains derived from one specimen sequenced in a study of immune characterization of retroperitoneal liposarcoma. MiXCR was run by TCRdb on the PCR reads, yielding one entry per CDR3 protein. Among some 2,800 distinct CDR3 sequences listed, roughly half were seen once. The specimen sequenced was tumor tissue. These receptors all stem from a male donor with retroperitoneal liposarcoma.

CDR3 DNA: TGTGCCAGCAGCTCGGCGTCCTCGGAAAAACTGTTTTTT. It translates to CASSSASSEKLFF. V is TRBV6-6 and J is TRBJ1-4; D gene unclear. The germline V and J ends were trimmed by 6 bases and 8 bases, with 13 bases remaining between them. Looked up from germline, CDR1 is MNHNY and CDR2 is SVGAGI (reference sequence). This CDR3 is 13 amino acids long.

V is TRBV7-2 and J is TRBJ2-2; 11 positions match TRBD1. The J segment lost 7 bases and the V segment lost 4 bases, leaving 5 bases of the junction unmatched. Germline V gene lookup returns CDR1 SGHTA and CDR2 FQGNSA. The CDR3 is 15 amino acids. The CDR3 here is CASSSRTGGIGELFF. CDR3 in DNA: TGTGCCAGCAGCTCACGGACAGGGGGCATCGGGGAGCTGTTTTTT.

This rearrangement joins TRBV12-3 or TRBV12-4 to TRBJ2-1; D tentatively fits TRBD1 or TRBD2 (5 bases each). The DNA end is a closer match to TRBJ2-5, so the J assignment may be wrong. The CDR3 extends over 12 amino acids. CDR3 bases: TGTGCCAGCACCGGGGCCGGGGAGACCCAGTACTTC. This sequence encodes CASTGAGETQYF.

The chain uses TRBV6-1 and TRBJ2-5, with 10 bases lining up with TRBD2. The CDR3 is made up of 16 amino acids. Germline V lookup: CDR1 MNHNS, CDR2 SASEGT. J was trimmed by 2 bases and V by 5 bases; bases with no gene match: 8. The CDR3 region has the DNA TGTGCCAGCAGTTTGACCGTAGCGGGGGGACAAGAGACCCAGTACTTC. Translating it yields CASSLTVAGGQETQYF.

This chain joins TRBV6-1 and TRBJ2-2; TRBD1 might be the D (6 bases). Germline CDR1 reads MNHNS; CDR2 reads SASEGT. The CDR3 runs to 15 residues. V was cut by 5 bases and J by 5 bases, with 15 bases left in between. CDR3 bases: TGTGCCAGCAGTTCTACAGGGTTCATGACCGGGGAGCTGTTTTTT. This codes for CASSSTGFMTGELFF.